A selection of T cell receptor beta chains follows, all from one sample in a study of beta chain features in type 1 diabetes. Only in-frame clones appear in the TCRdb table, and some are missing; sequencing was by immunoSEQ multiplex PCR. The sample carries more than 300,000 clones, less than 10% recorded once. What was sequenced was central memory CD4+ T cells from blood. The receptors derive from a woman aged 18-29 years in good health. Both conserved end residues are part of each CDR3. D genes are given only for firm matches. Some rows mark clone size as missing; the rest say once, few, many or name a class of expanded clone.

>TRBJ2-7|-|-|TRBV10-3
TGTGCCATCAGTGAGGCGGCAGGGCCTTCAACTCGATTC
CAISEAAGPSTRF
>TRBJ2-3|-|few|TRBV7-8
TGTGCCAGCGCGATCCAGGCCCGCACAGATACGCAGTATTTT
CASAIQARTDTQYF
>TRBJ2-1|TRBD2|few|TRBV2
TGTGCCAGCAGGGGACTAGCGGGAGGTGCTGAGCAGTTCTTC
CASRGLAGGAEQFF
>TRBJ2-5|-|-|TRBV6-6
TGTGCCAGCAGTTCCACAGCGACCGTAGAGACCCAGTACTTC
CASSSTATVETQYF
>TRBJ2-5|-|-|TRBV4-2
TGTGCCAGCAGCCAAGTCTCGGGGGAGACCCAGTACTTC
CASSQVSGETQYF
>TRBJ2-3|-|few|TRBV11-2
TGTGCCAGCAGCTTAACGTTTGGACTCAACACAGATACGCAGTATTTT
CASSLTFGLNTDTQYF
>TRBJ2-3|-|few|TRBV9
TGTGCCAGCAGCGTCGGACCCACAGATACGCAGTATTTT
CASSVGPTDTQYF
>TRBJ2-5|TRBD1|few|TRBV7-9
TGTGCCAGCAGCTACGGTCTAGGGGGCTGGGAGACCCAGTACTTC
CASSYGLGGWETQYF
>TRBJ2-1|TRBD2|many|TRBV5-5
TGTGCCAGCAGCCCTCGACTAGCGGGAGCAAATGAGCAGTTCTTC
CASSPRLAGANEQFF
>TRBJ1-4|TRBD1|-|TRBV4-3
TGCGCCAGCAGCCAAGTTAAGCAGGGGGCTTCAACTAATGAAAAACTGTTTTTT
CASSQVKQGASTNEKLFF
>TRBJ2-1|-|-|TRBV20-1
TGCAGTGCTGGAAGGGTGAATGAGCAGTTCTTC
CSAGRVNEQFF
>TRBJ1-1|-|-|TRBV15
TGTGCCACCAGCCAAAAGGGGATCACTGAAGCTTTCTTT
CATSQKGITEAFF
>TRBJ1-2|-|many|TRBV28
TGTGCCAGCAGTTTTAAGCCCCCGCCGTTTGGCTACACCTTC
CASSFKPPPFGYTF
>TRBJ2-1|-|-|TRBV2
TGTGCCAGCAGTGAAGCGGGGGACAATGAGCAGTTCTTC
CASSEAGDNEQFF
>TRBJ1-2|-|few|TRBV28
TGTGCCAGCAGTTTTTACAGGAGACCAACTCTCGGAGGCTACACCTTC
CASSFYRRPTLGGYTF
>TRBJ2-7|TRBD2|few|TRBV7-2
TGTGCCAGCAGTCCTCCGGCGGGGGTTTACGGCGAGCAGTACTTC
CASSPPAGVYGEQYF
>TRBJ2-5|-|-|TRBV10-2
TGCGCCAGCAGTGTGAGGGAGCATGAGACCCAGTACTTC
CASSVREHETQYF
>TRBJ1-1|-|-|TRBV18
TGTGCCAGCTCACCAAGCGCCCCTACAGGGAGCACTGAAGCTTTCTTT
CASSPSAPTGSTEAFF
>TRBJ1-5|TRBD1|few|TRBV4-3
TGCGCCAGCAGCCAAGATCGAGGGGGCGGCTTATCTCAGCCCCAGCATTTT
CASSQDRGGGLSQPQHF
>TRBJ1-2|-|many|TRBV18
TGTGCCAGCTCACCGGGGGGTCATGGCTACACCTTC
CASSPGGHGYTF
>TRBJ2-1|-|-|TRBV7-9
TGTGCCAGCGGCGGAGGATCTTACAATGAGCAGTTCTTC
CASGGGSYNEQFF
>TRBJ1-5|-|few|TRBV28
TGTGCCAGCACCCCTCCAGGGATCAATCAGCCCCAGCATTTT
CASTPPGINQPQHF
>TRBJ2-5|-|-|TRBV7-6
TGTGCCAGCAGCGGAGCCGGGGCGCAAGAGACCCAGTACTTC
CASSGAGAQETQYF
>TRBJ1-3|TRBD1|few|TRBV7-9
TGTGCCAGCAGCACCACAGGGGGTCGTGGAAACACCATATATTTT
CASSTTGGRGNTIYF
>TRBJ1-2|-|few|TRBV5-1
TGCGCCAGCAGCTTGGCAGACAGTAACGATGGCTACACCTTC
CASSLADSNDGYTF
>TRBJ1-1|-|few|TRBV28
TGTGCCAGCAGTTTAGGCTTACGGAACACTGAAGCTTTCTTT
CASSLGLRNTEAFF
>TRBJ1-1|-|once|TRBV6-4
TGTGCCAGCAGTGACTCTAGAGGTTGGGCCTTCTTT
CASSDSRGWAFF
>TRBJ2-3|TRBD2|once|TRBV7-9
TGTGCCAGCAGCTTAGGCGGTAGCGGGAGGCCCAGCACAGATACGCAGTATTTT
CASSLGGSGRPSTDTQYF